The present entry profiles one T cell receptor beta chain with its context. The entry originates in a study of brain T cells in children with intractable seizures. The ends lost 3 bases at V and 5 bases at J; junction bases unmatched: 15. CDR1 and CDR2 (germline): MGHRA, YSYEKL. This CDR3 has 17 amino acids. The time point here: blood from clinic visit 5 months post-surgery; TSC patient then seizure free. Data came from immunoSEQ multiplex PCR; TCRdb stores just in-frame clones and leaves some out. The sample yields 300,000 to 400,000 clones, 85% to 95% seen once. The sequence was collected from a boy less than two years old with tuberous sclerosis and intractable seizures. The sequencing here drew on peripheral blood, taken more than 4 months after surgery. V is TRBV4-1 and J is TRBJ2-5; 7 bases are a match to TRBD1. The CDR3 DNA reads as TGCGCCAGCAGCCAGGACCAAGGGGGCTCCACGGGGGAGACCCAGTACTTC. Translating it yields CASSQDQGGSTGETQYF.